Given below is one T cell receptor beta chain in context. The antigen is unknown. Per germline, CDR1 MGHDK and CDR2 SYGVNS. CDR3 length: 11 amino acids. Trimming left V 1 base short and J 14 bases short, with 8 bases between. Each CDR3 protein is one row after TCRdb ran MiXCR on the 5' RACE reads. The sample records some 500,000 distinct CDR3 sequences, less than 25% being singletons. The data originate from a study of identical twins. Findings and limits, study-wide: With abundant cord blood beta clonotypes, insertions were fewer; memory repertoires showed no such pattern. Conclusions rested on cross-sectional statistics rather than following the same donors.

These records were also assigned to another study, of T cells expressing NK-cell markers.

This receptor was taken from a young woman in good health. The J gene is TRBJ1-4, the V gene TRBV25-1; possible D gene TRBD1, 6 bases. Sequenced: CD4+ T cells sorted from blood. CDR3 DNA sequence: TGTGCCAGCAGTGAATTGGGACACCTGTTTTTT. It encodes CASSELGHLFF.